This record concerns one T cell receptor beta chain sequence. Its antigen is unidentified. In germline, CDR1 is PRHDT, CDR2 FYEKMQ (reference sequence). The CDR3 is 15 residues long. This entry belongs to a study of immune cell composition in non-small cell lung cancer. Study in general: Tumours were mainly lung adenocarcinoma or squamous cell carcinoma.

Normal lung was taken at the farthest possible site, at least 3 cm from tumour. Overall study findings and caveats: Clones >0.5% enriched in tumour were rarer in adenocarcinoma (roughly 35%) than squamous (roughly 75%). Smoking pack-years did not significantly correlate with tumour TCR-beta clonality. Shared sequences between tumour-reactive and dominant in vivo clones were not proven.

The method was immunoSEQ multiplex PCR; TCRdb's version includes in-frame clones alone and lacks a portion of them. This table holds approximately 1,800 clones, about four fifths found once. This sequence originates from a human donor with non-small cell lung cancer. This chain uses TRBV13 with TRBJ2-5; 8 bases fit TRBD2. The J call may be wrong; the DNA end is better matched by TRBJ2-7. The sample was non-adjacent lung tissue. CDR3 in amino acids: CASSLWGGRKDEQYF. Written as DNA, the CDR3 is TGTGCCAGCAGTTTGTGGGGCGGGAGGAAGGACGAGCAGTACTTC.